This T cell receptor beta chain emerged from a study of PD-L1 blockade in urothelial cancer. The wider study: The median number of T cells present in blood samples was approximately 140,000.

In each PCR, synthetic TCR analog templates were spiked in. Here immunoSEQ multiplex PCR was the method, and the copy in TCRdb shows in-frame clones only, minus some. The table lists 55,000 to 85,000 clones, less than 90% of them singletons, with 9.2% in the top ten. Germline CDR1 and CDR2: MNHEY and SVGAGI. The CDR3 runs 15 residues. Germline trimming cut 3 bases from V and 3 bases from J; bases unmatched to any gene: 5. Indicated time point: pretreatment peripheral blood. Patients were diagnosed with urothelial carcinoma, either locally advanced or metastatic. Each patient gave between 1 and 8 samples, pretreatment and on-treatment.

Source: PBMCs, taken around atezolizumab (anti-PD-L1) treatment. The clonotype comes from a woman aged 70-85 years with urothelial cancer. The chain carries TRBV6-5 and TRBJ2-7; TRBD1 aligns across 10 bases. The chain's CDR3 is CASSYSGTGDYEQYF. CDR3 in DNA: TGTGCCAGCAGTTATTCCGGGACAGGGGACTACGAGCAGTACTTC.